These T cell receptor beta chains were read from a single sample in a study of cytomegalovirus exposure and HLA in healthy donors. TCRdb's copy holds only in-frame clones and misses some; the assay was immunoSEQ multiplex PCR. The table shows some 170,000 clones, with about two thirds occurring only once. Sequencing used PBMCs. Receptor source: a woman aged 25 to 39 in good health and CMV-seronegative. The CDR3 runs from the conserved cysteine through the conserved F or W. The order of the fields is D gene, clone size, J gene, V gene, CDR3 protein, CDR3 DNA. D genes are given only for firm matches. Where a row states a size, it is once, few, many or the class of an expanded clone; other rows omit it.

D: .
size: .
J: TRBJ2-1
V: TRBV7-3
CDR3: CASSLMPGEYNEQFF
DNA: TGTGCCAGCAGCTTAATGCCGGGGGAGTACAATGAGCAGTTCTTC

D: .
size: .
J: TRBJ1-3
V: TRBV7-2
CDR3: CASSSQSGNTIYF
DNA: TGTGCCAGCAGCTCCCAATCTGGAAACACCATATATTTT

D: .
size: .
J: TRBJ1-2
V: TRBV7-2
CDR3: CASSLAPGLASSGYTF
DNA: TGTGCCAGCAGCTTAGCTCCGGGACTGGCCTCGAGTGGCTACACCTTC

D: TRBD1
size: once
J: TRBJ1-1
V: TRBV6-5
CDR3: CASSAFTGDTEAFF
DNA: TGTGCCAGCAGTGCATTTACAGGGGACACTGAAGCTTTCTTT

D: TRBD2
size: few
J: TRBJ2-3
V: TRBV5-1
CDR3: CASSYTSGASTDTQYF
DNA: TGCGCCAGCAGCTATACTAGCGGGGCCAGCACAGATACGCAGTATTTT

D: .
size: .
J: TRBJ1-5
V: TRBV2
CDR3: CASHKEGVLKPQHF
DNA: TGTGCCAGCCATAAGGAGGGCGTTTTGAAGCCCCAGCATTTT

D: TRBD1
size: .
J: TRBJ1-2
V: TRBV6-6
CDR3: CASSSGQGEGVGYTF
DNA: TGTGCCAGCAGTTCTGGACAGGGTGAGGGCGTTGGCTACACCTTC

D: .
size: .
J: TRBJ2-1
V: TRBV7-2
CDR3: CASSLDREGEQFF
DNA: TGTGCCAGCAGCTTAGACAGGGAGGGTGAGCAGTTCTTC

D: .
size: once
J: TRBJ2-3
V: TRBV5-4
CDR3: CASGAGADTQYF
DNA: TGTGCCAGCGGGGCAGGCGCAGATACGCAGTATTTT

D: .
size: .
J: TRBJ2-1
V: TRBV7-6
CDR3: CASSLSIGSGAYNEQFF
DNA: TGTGCCAGCAGCCTAAGCATCGGGTCGGGGGCCTACAATGAGCAGTTCTTC

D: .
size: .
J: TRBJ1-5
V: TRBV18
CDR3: CASSPLNFNQPQHF
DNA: TGTGCCAGCTCACCACTTAACTTCAATCAGCCCCAGCATTTT

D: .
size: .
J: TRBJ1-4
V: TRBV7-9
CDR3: CASSLETLQELFF
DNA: TGTGCCAGCAGCTTAGAAACTCTCCAGGAACTGTTTTTT

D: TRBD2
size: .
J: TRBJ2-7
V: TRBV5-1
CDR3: CASSLARGVSYEQYF
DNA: TGCGCCAGCAGCTTGGCCCGGGGGGTGTCCTACGAGCAGTACTTC

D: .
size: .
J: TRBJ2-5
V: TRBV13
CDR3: CASSRQVQETQYF
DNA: TGTGCCAGCAGCCGACAAGTACAAGAGACCCAGTACTTC

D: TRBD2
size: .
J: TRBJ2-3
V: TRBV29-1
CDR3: CSVETSGGVGQYF
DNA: TGCAGCGTTGAGACTAGCGGGGGGGTAGGGCAGTATTTT

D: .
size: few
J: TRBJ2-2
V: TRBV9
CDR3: CASSVGGVGAGELFF
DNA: TGTGCCAGCAGCGTAGGTGGAGTAGGAGCCGGGGAGCTGTTTTTT

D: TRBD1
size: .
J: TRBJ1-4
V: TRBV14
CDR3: CASSHRPDRDFEKLFF
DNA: TGTGCCAGCAGCCACCGGCCGGACAGGGATTTTGAAAAACTGTTTTTT

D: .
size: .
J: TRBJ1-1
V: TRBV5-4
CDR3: CASSSYRAGGRNTEAFF
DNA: TGTGCCAGCAGCTCCTACAGGGCCGGTGGTAGGAACACTGAAGCTTTCTTT

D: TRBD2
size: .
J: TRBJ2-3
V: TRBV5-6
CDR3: CASSPRTSGSFTDTQYF
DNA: TGTGCCAGCAGCCCCAGGACTAGCGGGAGTTTCACAGATACGCAGTATTTT

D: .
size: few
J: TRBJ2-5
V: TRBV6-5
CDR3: CASSYSVGGETQYF
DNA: TGTGCCAGCAGTTACTCGGTTGGGGGGGAGACCCAGTACTTC

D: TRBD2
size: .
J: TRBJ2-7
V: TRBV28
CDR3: CASNSGGSSYEQYF
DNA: TGTGCCAGCAATTCGGGCGGGAGCTCCTACGAGCAGTACTTC

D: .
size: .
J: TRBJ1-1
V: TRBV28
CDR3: CASSLGREAFF
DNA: TGTGCCAGCAGTTTGGGCAGAGAAGCTTTCTTT

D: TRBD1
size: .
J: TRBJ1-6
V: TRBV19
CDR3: CASSIWDSAYNSPLHF
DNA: TGTGCCAGTAGTATATGGGACAGCGCCTATAATTCACCCCTCCACTTT

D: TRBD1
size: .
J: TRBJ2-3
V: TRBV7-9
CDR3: CASSHRQGASDTQYF
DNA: TGTGCCAGCAGTCACAGACAGGGGGCGTCTGATACGCAGTATTTT

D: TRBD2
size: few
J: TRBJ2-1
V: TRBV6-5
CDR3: CASSRTSGYNEQFF
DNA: TGTGCCAGCAGCCGGACTAGCGGGTACAATGAGCAGTTCTTC